The next 27 T cell receptor beta chains were all read from a single sample in a study of CD8+ T cells in alopecia areata (dated by TCRdb to 2016 to 2018). Libraries were constructed by the immunoSEQ multiplex PCR assay. RNA was extracted from all samples and reverse transcribed into cDNA, which served as template for TCR sequencing. As stored in TCRdb, this immuneACCESS dataset retains in-frame rearrangements with V and J assigned. A fraction of the clones does not appear; measured against another copy, unresolved V genes explain less than half of the discrepancy, and the remainder lacks a known reason. Across this sample there are some 200,000 clones, with roughly 53% seen only once. 10% to 15% of the sample comes from the top ten. Read against the paper, the sample's time point label means: 24 weeks on oral tofacitinib. This specimen's treatment or condition label, interpreted: oral pan-JAK inhibitor, 5-10 mg twice daily.

This sample comprised CD8+ T cells sorted from blood, obtained at week 24, from a patient treated with tofacitinib. Receptor source: a human donor with alopecia areata.

The J gene is TRBJ1-2, the V gene TRBV29-1; D gene uncertain. This CDR3 spans 11 amino acids. Trimming removed 4 bases from V and 7 bases from J, with 10 bases in between. Germline-derived CDR1 and CDR2 are SQVTM and ANQGSEA. The CDR3 bases are TGCAGCGTTGGGTGGGTCCCTGGCTACACCTTC. Its protein product is CSVGWVPGYTF.

The J gene is TRBJ1-1, the V gene TRBV5-1; a weak D match, TRBD1 (5 bases). V lost 0 bases to trimming and J lost 5 bases, with 8 bases between them. Per germline, CDR1 SGHRS and CDR2 YFSETQ. This CDR3 spans 13 amino acids. CDR3: CASSLGGETEAFF. The CDR3 nucleotides are TGCGCCAGCAGCTTGGGGGGCGAGACTGAAGCTTTCTTT.

V and J are TRBV29-1 and TRBJ2-5, with 8 bases aligning to TRBD2. V dropped 4 bases and J dropped 5; count of bases not matched to a gene: 0. In germline, CDR1 is SQVTM, CDR2 ANQGSEA. The CDR3 totals 11 residues. CDR3 amino acids: CSVAGGETQYF. CDR3 bases: TGCAGCGTTGCGGGGGGGGAGACCCAGTACTTC. The variable domain in full, completed from reference TRBV29-1 and TRBJ2-5, reads SAVISQKPSRDICQRGTSLTIQCQVDSQVTMMFWYRQQPGQSLTLIATANQGSEATYESGFVIDKFPISRPNLTFSTLTVSNMSPEDSSIYLCSVAGGETQYFGPGTRLLVL.

The chain uses TRBV29-1 and TRBJ1-2; D remains unclear. The V end lost 7 bases, the J end lost 4 bases, and 10 bases lay between the germline ends. CDR1 is SQVTM and CDR2 is ANQGSEA in the germline V gene. The CDR3 has 11 amino acids. The CDR3 region has the DNA TGCAGCGCCTCGTGGGGCTATGGCTACACCTTC. It specifies CSASWGYGYTF.

The V and J genes are TRBV5-1 and TRBJ2-1; D unresolved. V dropped 9 bases and J dropped 6 bases, with 10 bases sitting between them. The CDR3 runs 11 residues. Germline V gene lookup returns CDR1 SGHRS and CDR2 YFSETQ. CDR3 sequence: CAINDRNEQFF. The CDR3 nucleotides read TGCGCCATCAACGACCGCAATGAGCAGTTCTTC.

The sample holds many counts of this clone. The gene calls are TRBV18 and TRBJ2-1, with D perhaps matching TRBD1 (5 bases). This CDR3 comprises 14 residues. CDR1 is KGHSH, CDR2 LQKENI, per germline. Trimming took off 4 bases at V and 7 bases at J, with 14 bases between the two ends. The CDR3 spells CASSQGSSLNEQFF. The CDR3 DNA reads as TGTGCCAGCTCACAGGGGTCTTCATTGAATGAGCAGTTCTTC. Filled out from reference TRBV18 and TRBJ2-1, the complete variable domain reads NAGVMQNPRHLVRRRGQEARLRCSPMKGHSHVYWYRQLPEEGLKFMVYLQKENIIDESGMPKERFSAEFPKEGPSILRIQQVVRGDSAAYFCASSQGSSLNEQFFGPGTRLTVL.

The CDR3 region has the DNA TGTGCCAGCAGCGTAGGGGCAGGGACCCACACTGAAGCTTTCTTT. Translated: CASSVGAGTHTEAFF. This chain joins TRBV9 and TRBJ1-1; D possibly corresponds to TRBD1 (5 bases). With 0 bases removed from V and 3 bases from J, the gap between germline ends came to 12 bases. The CDR3 has 15 residues. Germline CDR1 SGDLS, CDR2 YYNGEE.

This clone was counted a single time. The rearrangement links TRBV7-2 to TRBJ1-3; the D gene is possibly TRBD1 (5 bases). Trimming cost V 2 bases and J 2 bases, with 13 bases left between them. Germline lookup yields CDR1 SGHTA and CDR2 FQGNSA. This CDR3 has 16 amino acids. The CDR3 bases are TGTGCCAGCAGCTTATACCGGGGCCCCCCTGGAAACACCATATATTTT. As protein: CASSLYRGPPGNTIYF.

V gene TRBV30 combines with J gene TRBJ2-7; D tentatively fits TRBD1 or TRBD2 (5 bases each). V was clipped by 8 bases and J by 0 bases, with 8 bases between them. Germline V gene lookup returns CDR1 GTSNPN and CDR2 SVGIG (reference sequence). The CDR3 covers 11 residues. The CDR3 is CARGDSYEQYF. The CDR3 DNA is TGTGCCCGGGGCGACTCCTACGAGCAGTACTTC. The full variable domain, completed using reference TRBV30 and TRBJ2-7, is SQTIHQWPATLVQPVGSPLSLECTVEGTSNPNLYWYRQAAGRGLQLLFYSVGIGQISSEVPQNLSASRPQDRQFILSSKKLLLSDSGFYLCARGDSYEQYFGPGTRLTVT.

The sample holds a few counts of this clone. The chain couples TRBV4-2 to TRBJ1-2; D might be TRBD1 (6 bases). CDR3 length: 16 residues. V was clipped by 4 bases and J by 6 bases, with 21 bases between them. Per germline, CDR1 LGHNA and CDR2 YNFKEQ. In DNA form, the CDR3 reads TGTGCCAGCAGCCCCGCGCCCGGGACAAGGGATCATGGCTACACCTTC. As protein: CASSPAPGTRDHGYTF.

V usage is TRBV5-1 and J usage is TRBJ2-2; no firm D call. Trimming left V 5 bases short and J 3 bases short, with 5 bases between. CDR1 is SGHRS, CDR2 YFSETQ, per germline. The CDR3 has 12 amino acids. The CDR3 coding sequence is TGCGCCAGCAGGGGTCACACCGGGGAGCTGTTTTTT. Protein sequence: CASRGHTGELFF.

The chain joins TRBV29-1 to TRBJ1-2; 9 bases agree with TRBD1. The CDR3 totals 16 residues. The germline gives CDR1 SQVTM, CDR2 ANQGSEA. V trimming: 1 base; J trimming: 8 bases; junction bases outside the gene matches: 14. Here the CDR3 DNA reads TGCAGCGTTGAAGCTGATGGACAGGGGAACGTTATAGGCTACACCTTC. It is translated as CSVEADGQGNVIGYTF.

The chain combines TRBV5-8 with TRBJ1-6, with 9 bases that match TRBD1. Germline CDR1 is SGHTS and CDR2 is YDEGEE. This CDR3 is built from 18 residues. V was clipped by 3 bases and J by 4 bases; unmatched bases: 11. CDR3 sequence (DNA): TGTGCCAGCAGCTCCTACAACAGGGGGCGGTTGTATAATTCACCCCTCCACTTT. Translation: CASSSYNRGRLYNSPLHF.

J is TRBJ2-5 and V is TRBV13; 8 bases line up with TRBD1. The ends lost 5 bases at V and 7 bases at J; junction bases unmatched: 9. Germline V gives CDR1 PRHDT, CDR2 FYEKMQ (reference sequence). The CDR3 covers 14 residues. CDR3 sequence (DNA): TGTGCCAGCAGCACCCGACAGGGGTTGGGGACCCAGTACTTC. This translates into CASSTRQGLGTQYF.

The CDR3 is CASSSGTGQVNEQFF. The DNA of the CDR3 is TGTGCCAGCAGCTCCGGGACAGGGCAGGTCAATGAGCAGTTCTTC. This rearrangement joins TRBV6-5 to TRBJ2-1; TRBD1 matches at 9 bases. The CDR3 sequence is 15 residues long. Germline-derived CDR1 and CDR2 are MNHEY and SVGAGI. Trimming cost V 6 bases and J 6 bases; bases outside gene matches: 9.

In this sample, this clone turned up a few times. The J gene is TRBJ2-1, the V gene TRBV19, with TRBD2 identical over 8 bases. With 4 bases clipped from V and 11 bases from J, the junction kept 1 base outside the gene matches. This CDR3 is built from 11 residues. Per the germline V gene, CDR1 is LNHDA and CDR2 is SQIVND (reference sequence). For the CDR3, the DNA is TGTGCCAGTAGTAGTAGCGGGAAGCAGTTCTTC. As protein: CASSSSGKQFF.

The rearrangement links TRBV6-1 to TRBJ1-5, with D possibly TRBD1 on 6 matching bases. V shed 7 bases and J shed 2 bases, with 9 bases lying between them. The CDR3 covers 13 residues. Germline V gene lookup returns CDR1 MNHNS and CDR2 SASEGT. CDR3 sequence (DNA): TGTGCCAGCACCAGGGGTGGCAATCAGCCCCAGCATTTT. Amino acids: CASTRGGNQPQHF.

As regards this clone: This may come from a read error, since a much larger clone is one base off. This chain connects TRBV6-5 to TRBJ2-6, with no clear D. Germline V gives CDR1 MNHEY, CDR2 SVGAGI. The CDR3 has 14 amino acids. V was cut by 6 bases and J by 1 base, with 7 bases left in between. Here the CDR3 DNA reads TGTGCCAGCAGATTCGGGTCTGGGGCCAACGTCCTGACTTTC. It codes for CASRFGSGANVLTF.

Points on this clone: Other nucleotide sequences in the sample specify the same CDR3. This sequence joins TRBV27 and TRBJ1-1, with D uncertain. Germline V gene data show CDR1 as MNHEY and CDR2 as SMNVEV (reference sequence). The CDR3 extends over 14 amino acids. The ends were cut back, 5 bases at V and 1 base at J, with 11 bases in the middle. Here the CDR3 reads CASSLGVGNTEAFF. In nucleotides, the CDR3 is TGTGCCAGCAGTCTCGGCGTGGGGAACACTGAAGCTTTCTTT.

This sequence joins TRBV13 and TRBJ2-5; 7 bases line up with TRBD2. V lost 4 bases and J lost 4; bases outside the gene matches: 15. Germline V gives CDR1 PRHDT, CDR2 FYEKMQ (reference sequence). CDR3 length equals 17 residues. The CDR3 loop reads CASSSRRGAGEGETQYF. DNA for the CDR3: TGTGCCAGCAGCTCCCGGCGAGGGGCGGGGGAAGGAGAGACCCAGTACTTC.

The count of this clone is one. V is TRBV7-8 and J is TRBJ2-3; 8 nucleotides match TRBD2. The CDR3 length is 17 residues. V trimming: 5 bases; J trimming: 0 bases; junction bases outside the gene matches: 10. Germline V gene sequence: CDR1 SGHVS, CDR2 FQNEAQ. The CDR3 loop reads CASSLGLASPSTDTQYF. As DNA, the CDR3 is TGTGCCAGCAGCCTTGGACTAGCCAGTCCTAGCACAGATACGCAGTATTTT.

The chain recombines TRBV11-2 with TRBJ2-3, with D maybe TRBD2 (6 bases). CDR3 length: 15 residues. CDR1 is SGHAT, CDR2 FQNNGV, per germline. The germline V and J ends were trimmed by 2 bases and 3 bases, with 12 bases remaining between them. In DNA, the CDR3 is TGTGCCAGCAGCTTAATTGGGGGGTCAACAGATACGCAGTATTTT. This encodes CASSLIGGSTDTQYF.

This clone was observed a handful of times. The chain links TRBV19 to TRBJ2-2; no definite D call. This CDR3 contains 16 residues. Germline CDR1 reads LNHDA; CDR2 reads SQIVND (reference sequence). The V and J ends lost 6 bases and 1 base respectively, with 15 bases between them. In nucleotides, the CDR3 is TGTGCCAGTAGCCAACATCCCCCGAGGAACACCGGGGAGCTGTTTTTT. This codes for CASSQHPPRNTGELFF.

This clone was detected only a few times. This sequence joins TRBV27 and TRBJ2-7, with 10 bases that match TRBD2. The CDR3 consists of 16 residues. Germline CDR1 is MNHEY and CDR2 is SMNVEV (reference sequence). Germline trimming cut 5 bases from V and 3 bases from J; bases unmatched to any gene: 10. The CDR3 region has the DNA TGTGCCAGCAGTCCTTCCGGGACTAGCGACCTCTACGAGCAGTACTTC. Amino acid sequence: CASSPSGTSDLYEQYF.

The gene calls are TRBV5-6 and TRBJ2-1; D perhaps matches TRBD1 (5 bases). Germline values: CDR1 SGHDT, CDR2 YYEEEE. The V gene lost 0 bases and the J gene lost 9 bases, with 10 bases spanning the gap. This CDR3 comprises 13 residues. The chain's CDR3 is CASSLGRDGEQFF. CDR3 coding DNA: TGTGCCAGCAGCTTGGGCAGGGATGGTGAGCAGTTCTTC.

This clone was detected a few times. The J gene is TRBJ2-3, the V gene TRBV7-2, with 11 bases lining up with TRBD1. The CDR3 sequence is 15 residues long. V lost 5 bases, J lost 4 bases, and 5 bases stayed unmatched. Per germline, CDR1 SGHTA and CDR2 FQGNSA. The CDR3 nucleotides read TGTGCCAGCAGCCGGGGACAGGGGGTTGCAGATACGCAGTATTTT. This sequence encodes CASSRGQGVADTQYF.

In this sample, this clone turned up once. The rearrangement joins TRBV29-1 to TRBJ1-2, with 8 bases matching TRBD1. Germline trimming cut 3 bases from V and 4 bases from J; bases unmatched to any gene: 4. Germline V gives CDR1 SQVTM, CDR2 ANQGSEA. This CDR3 region has 13 residues. CDR3 sequence: CSVDQGAGYGYTF. CDR3 bases: TGCAGCGTTGACCAGGGGGCAGGCTATGGCTACACCTTC.